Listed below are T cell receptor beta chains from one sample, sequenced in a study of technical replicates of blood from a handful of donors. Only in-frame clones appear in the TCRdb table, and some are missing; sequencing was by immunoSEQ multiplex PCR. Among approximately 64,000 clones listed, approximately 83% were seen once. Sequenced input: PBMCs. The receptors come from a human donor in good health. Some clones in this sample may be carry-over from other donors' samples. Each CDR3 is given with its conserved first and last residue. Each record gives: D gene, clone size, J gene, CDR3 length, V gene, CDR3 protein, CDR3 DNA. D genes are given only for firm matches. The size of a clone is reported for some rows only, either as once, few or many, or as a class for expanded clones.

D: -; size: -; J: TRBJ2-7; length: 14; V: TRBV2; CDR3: CASSESWLSYEQYF; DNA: TGTGCCAGCAGTGAATCCTGGCTCTCCTACGAGCAGTACTTC
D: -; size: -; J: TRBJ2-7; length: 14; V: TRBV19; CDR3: CASSIFSGNSEQYF; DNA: TGTGCCAGTAGTATTTTTTCGGGAAATTCCGAGCAGTACTTC
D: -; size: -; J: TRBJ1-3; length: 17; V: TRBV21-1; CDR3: CASSGGRGTSSGNTIYF; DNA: TGTGCCAGCAGCGGAGGTAGGGGGACATCTTCTGGAAACACCATATATTTT
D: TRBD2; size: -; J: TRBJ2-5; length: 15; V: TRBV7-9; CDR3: CASSLSASGGETQYF; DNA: TGTGCCAGCAGCTTATCGGCTAGCGGGGGCGAGACCCAGTACTTC
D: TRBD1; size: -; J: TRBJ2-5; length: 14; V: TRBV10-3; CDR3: CATNRDRDQETQYF; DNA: TGTGCCACCAACCGGGACAGGGACCAAGAGACCCAGTACTTC
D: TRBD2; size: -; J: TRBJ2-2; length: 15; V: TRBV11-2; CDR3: CASSLSGRNTGELFF; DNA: TGTGCCAGCAGCTTAAGCGGGAGAAACACCGGGGAGCTGTTTTTT
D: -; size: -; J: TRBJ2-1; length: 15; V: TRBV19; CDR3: CASSSTQGTYNEQFF; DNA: TGTGCCAGTAGTTCCACCCAGGGGACCTACAATGAGCAGTTCTTC
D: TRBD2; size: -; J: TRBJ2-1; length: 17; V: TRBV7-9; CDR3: CASSSAGGGISYNEQFF; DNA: TGTGCCAGCAGCTCGGCCGGGGGGGGGATTTCCTACAATGAGCAGTTCTTC
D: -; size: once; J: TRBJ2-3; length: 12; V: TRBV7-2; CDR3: CASSRDTDTQYF; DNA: TGTGCCAGCAGCCGGGACACAGATACGCAGTATTTT
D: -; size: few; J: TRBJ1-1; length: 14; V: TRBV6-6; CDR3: CASSYAGGNTEAFF; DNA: TGTGCCAGCAGTTATGCGGGGGGAAACACTGAAGCTTTCTTT
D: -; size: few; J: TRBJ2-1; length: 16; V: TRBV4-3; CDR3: CASSQGRAGLYNEQFF; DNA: TGCGCCAGCAGCCAAGGACGGGCGGGACTCTACAATGAGCAGTTCTTC
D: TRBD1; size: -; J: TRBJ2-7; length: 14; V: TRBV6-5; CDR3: CASRGTGGGYEQYF; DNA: TGTGCCAGCAGAGGGACAGGGGGGGGCTACGAGCAGTACTTC
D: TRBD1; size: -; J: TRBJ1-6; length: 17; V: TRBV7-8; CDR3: CASSSNRDRGYNSPLHF; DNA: TGTGCCAGCAGCTCGAACCGGGACAGGGGGTATAATTCACCCCTCCACTTT
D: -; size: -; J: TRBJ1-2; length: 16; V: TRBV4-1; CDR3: CASSQGVLFTTYGYTF; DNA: TGCGCCAGCAGCCAAGGCGTTTTATTTACTACCTATGGCTACACCTTC
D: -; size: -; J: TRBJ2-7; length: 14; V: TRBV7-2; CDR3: CASSPTTGPYEQYF; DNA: TGTGCCAGCAGCCCGACGACAGGACCCTACGAGCAGTACTTC
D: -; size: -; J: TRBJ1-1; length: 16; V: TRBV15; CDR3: CATSRAQGVVGTEAFF; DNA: TGTGCCACCAGCAGAGCGCAAGGGGTCGTAGGCACTGAAGCTTTCTTT
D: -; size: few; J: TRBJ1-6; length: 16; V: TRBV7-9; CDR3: CASNSAGGVSNSPLHF; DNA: TGTGCCAGCAACTCTGCGGGGGGGGTTAGCAATTCACCCCTCCACTTT
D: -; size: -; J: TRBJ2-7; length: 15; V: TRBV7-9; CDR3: CASSLVWRGGGEQYF; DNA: TGTGCCAGCAGCTTAGTGTGGAGGGGAGGGGGCGAGCAGTACTTC
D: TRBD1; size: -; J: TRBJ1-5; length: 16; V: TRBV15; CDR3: CATSRGQGLSYQPQHF; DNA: TGTGCCACCAGCAGAGGACAGGGGCTAAGTTATCAGCCCCAGCATTTT
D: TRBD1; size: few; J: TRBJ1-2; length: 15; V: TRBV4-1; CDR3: CASSQIPGTANGYTF; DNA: TGCGCCAGCAGCCAAATACCTGGGACAGCTAATGGCTACACCTTC
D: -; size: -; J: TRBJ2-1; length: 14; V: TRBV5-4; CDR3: CASSRPSGANEQFF; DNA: TGTGCCAGCAGCCGGCCTTCAGGGGCCAATGAGCAGTTCTTC
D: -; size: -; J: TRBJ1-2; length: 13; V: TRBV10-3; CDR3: CAISDSSNYGYTF; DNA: TGTGCCATCAGTGACTCGTCTAACTATGGCTACACCTTC
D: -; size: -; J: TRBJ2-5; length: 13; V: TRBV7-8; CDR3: CASSAPGQETQYF; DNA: TGTGCCAGCAGCGCCCCAGGGCAAGAGACCCAGTACTTC
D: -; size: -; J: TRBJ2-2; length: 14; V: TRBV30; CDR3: CAWREASYTGELFF; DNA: TGTGCCTGGAGAGAGGCCTCTTACACCGGGGAGCTGTTTTTT
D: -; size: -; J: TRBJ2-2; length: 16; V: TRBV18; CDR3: CASSPNGMTNTGELFF; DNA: TGTGCCAGCTCACCGAACGGGATGACAAACACCGGGGAGCTGTTTTTT
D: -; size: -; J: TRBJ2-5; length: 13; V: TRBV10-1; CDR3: CATSRENQETQYF; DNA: TGCGCCACCAGTCGGGAGAACCAAGAGACCCAGTACTTC
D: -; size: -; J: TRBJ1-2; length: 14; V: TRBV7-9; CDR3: CASSPNFSNYGYTF; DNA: TGTGCCAGCAGCCCCAATTTTAGTAACTATGGCTACACCTTC